This T cell receptor (beta chain) stems from a study of T cells in Graves' hyperthyroidism and ophthalmopathy. As for the study in general: The authors collected peripheral blood at initial diagnosis, before any treatment.

For the diagnoses, clinical symptoms, serum thyroxine and TRAb, thyroid ultrasound and orbital computed tomography were used. Germline loops: CDR1 LNHDA, CDR2 SQIVND (reference sequence). The CDR3 covers 14 residues. The trim removed 8 bases at V and 5 bases at J, leaving 7 bases unmatched. TCR beta CDR3 sequences were amplified from RNA transcripts. An initial round of RT-PCR targeting the TCR CDR3 relied on the HTBI primer set. TCRdb analysed the multiplex PCR reads with MiXCR anew, one entry per CDR3 protein. Of approximately 620,000 distinct CDR3 sequences in the sample, approximately 15% were seen once.

Sequences were obtained from blood. The clonotype was recovered from a woman aged 40 to 50 with Graves' ophthalmopathy. This chain links TRBV19 with TRBJ2-1, with 9 bases identical to TRBD2. CDR3 region: CASYSGSIHNEQFF. As DNA, the CDR3 is TGTGCCAGTTATAGCGGGAGCATCCACAATGAGCAGTTCTTC.